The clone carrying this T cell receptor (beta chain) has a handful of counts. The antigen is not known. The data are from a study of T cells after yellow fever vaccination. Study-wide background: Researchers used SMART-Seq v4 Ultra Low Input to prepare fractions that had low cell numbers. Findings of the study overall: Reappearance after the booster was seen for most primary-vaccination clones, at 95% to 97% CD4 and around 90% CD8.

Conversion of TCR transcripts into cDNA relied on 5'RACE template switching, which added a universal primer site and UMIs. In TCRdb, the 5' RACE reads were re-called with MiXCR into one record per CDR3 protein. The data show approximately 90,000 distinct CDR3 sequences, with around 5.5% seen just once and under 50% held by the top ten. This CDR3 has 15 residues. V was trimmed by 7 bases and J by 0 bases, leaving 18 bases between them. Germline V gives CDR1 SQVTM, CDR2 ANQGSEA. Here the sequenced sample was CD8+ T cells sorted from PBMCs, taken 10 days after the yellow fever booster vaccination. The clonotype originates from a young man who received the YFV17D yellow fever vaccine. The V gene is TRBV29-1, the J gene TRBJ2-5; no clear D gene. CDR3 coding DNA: TGCAGCGCCTCACGGAGCAGAGGATACCAAGAGACCCAGTACTTC. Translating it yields CSASRSRGYQETQYF.